The present TCR beta chain was sequenced within a study of CD8+ T cells in alopecia areata. Across the study: A 6-month off-drug phase came after tofacitinib, which had lasted 6 to 18 months.

Treatment in this sample: oral pan-JAK inhibitor, 5-10 mg twice daily. Findings and caveats of the study: One nonresponder makes the tie between baseline CD8+ expansion and response uncertain. In scalp and blood during tofacitinib, many expanded lesional clones persisted.

This clone was recorded a few times. Its matching antigen is unknown. cDNA serving as the sequencing template came from extracted, reverse transcribed RNA. Here immunoSEQ multiplex PCR was the method, and the copy in TCRdb shows in-frame clones only, minus some. The repertoire includes some 210,000 clones, 66% of them detected once, and 1% to 1.5% sits in the top ten. This CDR3 region has 14 residues. Looked up from germline, CDR1 is SGHAT and CDR2 is FQNNGV. V lost 1 base and J lost 9, with 15 bases in between. The material sequenced was CD4+ T cells sorted from blood, taken between weeks 43 and 45, from a patient treated with tofacitinib. This clonotype originated in a human donor with alopecia areata. The chain couples TRBV11-2 to TRBJ1-1; D is perhaps TRBD1 (5 bases). CDR3 in DNA: TGTGCCAGCAGCTTAGTTTTAGGGGATAGACAAGCTTTCTTT. Translating gives CASSLVLGDRQAFF. The full variable domain, in which reference TRBV11-2 and TRBJ1-1 provide the parts outside the CDR3, is EAGVAQSPRYKIIEKRQSVAFWCNPISGHATLYWYQQILGQGPKLLIQFQNNGVVDDSQLPKDRFSAERLKGVDSTLKIQPAKLEDSAVYLCASSLVLGDRQAFFGQGTRLTVV.